This T cell receptor beta chain derives from a study of CD8+CD57+ T cells in acquired aplastic anemia. Looking at the study overall: The DNA of sorted CD4+ and CD8+ cells averaged approximately 2.9 ug.

Trimming pared 7 bases from V and 2 bases from J, leaving 20 bases between. The CDR3 sequence is 16 residues long. Germline-derived CDR1 and CDR2 are LNHDA and SQIVND (reference sequence). CD8+CD57+ cell expansion, shown by flow cytometry, had occurred in the patients selected for sequencing. Everyone among the patients had severe acquired aplastic anemia. No therapy was given to patients before blood sampling. For CDR3 and TCR beta VDJ profiling, genomic DNA was the template used. TCRdb reprocessed the reads with MiXCR, giving one entry per CDR3 protein. In the table there are about 150,000 distinct CDR3 sequences, roughly 54% of which are singletons.

The chain couples TRBV19 to TRBJ2-5; the D gene is possibly TRBD1 (5 bases). This receptor was taken from a human donor with aplastic anemia. The sample comprised sorted CD4+, CD8+, or CD8+CD57+ T cells (not recorded which) from PBMCs. The CDR3 nucleotides read TGTGCCAGTAAAATAAACTGGGGCAACTCGCAAGAGACCCAGTACTTC. This sequence encodes CASKINWGNSQETQYF.